This T cell receptor (beta chain) was captured in a study of blood T cell repertoires in COVID-19. Study-wide background: PBMCs, B-cell-depleted T cells, or T cells provided the cDNA or gDNA that made up the material.

Germline V gene lookup returns CDR1 SGDLS and CDR2 YYNGEE. The CDR3 length is 16 residues. V lost 0 bases to trimming and J lost 4 bases; unmatched junction nucleotides: 5. In the authors' methods: Cell counts per sample came from amplifying reference gene primers. Using immunoSEQ multiplex PCR, the repertoire was profiled, and TCRdb retains in-frame clones only, with some absent. The V and J calls and clone size are taken from that table; D and trimming were inferred from the DNA. The sample has some 510,000 clones, approximately 90% seen once; the top ten hold roughly 1.9%. Individuals drawn from 24 US areas were about 18 to 100 years old.

Sequencing was done on a sample of PBMCs or T cells enriched from blood (not recorded which). The sequence was obtained from a woman aged 40-49 years who had recovered from COVID-19. J is TRBJ1-4 and V is TRBV9, with 8 nucleotides matching TRBD1. CDR3 nucleotides: TGTGCCAGCAGCGTAGTTGGGACAGGACATAATGAAAAACTGTTTTTT. Residues: CASSVVGTGHNEKLFF.